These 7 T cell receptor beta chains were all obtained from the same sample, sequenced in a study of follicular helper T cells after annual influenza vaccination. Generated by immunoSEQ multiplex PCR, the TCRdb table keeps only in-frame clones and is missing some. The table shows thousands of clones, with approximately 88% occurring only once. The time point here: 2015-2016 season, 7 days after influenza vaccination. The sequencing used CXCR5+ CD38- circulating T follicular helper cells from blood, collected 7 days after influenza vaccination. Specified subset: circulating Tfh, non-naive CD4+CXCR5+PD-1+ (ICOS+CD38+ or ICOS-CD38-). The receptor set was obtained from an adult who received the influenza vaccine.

The CDR3 protein is CASGLVRGSGATYEQYF. CDR3 nucleotides: TGTGCTAGTGGTTTGGTACGGGGTAGCGGAGCAACCTACGAGCAGTACTTC. The chain combines TRBV12-5 with TRBJ2-7; possibly TRBD2 for D (6 bases). The CDR3 totals 17 residues. CDR1 is LGHNT, CDR2 FRNRAP, per germline. Deletions cut 0 bases from V and 2 bases from J, with 17 bases between. The variable domain in full, completed from reference TRBV12-5 and TRBJ2-7, reads DARVTQTPRHKVTEMGQEVTMRCQPILGHNTVFWYRQTMMQGLELLAYFRNRAPLDDSGMPKDRFSAEMPDATLATLKIQPSEPRDSAVYFCASGLVRGSGATYEQYFGPGTRLTVT.

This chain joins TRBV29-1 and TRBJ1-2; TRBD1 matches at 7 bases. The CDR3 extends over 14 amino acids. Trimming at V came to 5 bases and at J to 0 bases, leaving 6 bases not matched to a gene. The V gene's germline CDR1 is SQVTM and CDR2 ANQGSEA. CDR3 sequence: CSVLRQGSNYGYTF. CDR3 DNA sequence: TGCAGCGTTTTACGACAGGGATCTAACTATGGCTACACCTTC.

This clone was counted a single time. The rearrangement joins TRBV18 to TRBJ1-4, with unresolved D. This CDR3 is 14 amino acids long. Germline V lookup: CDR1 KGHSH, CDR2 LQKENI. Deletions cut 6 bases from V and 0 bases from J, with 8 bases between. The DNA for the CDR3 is TGTGCCAGCTCGGAGCTTGCAACTAATGAAAAACTGTTTTTT. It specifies CASSELATNEKLFF.

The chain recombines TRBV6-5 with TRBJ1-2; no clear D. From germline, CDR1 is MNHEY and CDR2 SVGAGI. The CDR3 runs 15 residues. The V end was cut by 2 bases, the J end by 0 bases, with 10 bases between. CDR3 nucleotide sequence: TGTGCCAGCAGTTACCCGACGGTGGCTAACTATGGCTACACCTTC. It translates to CASSYPTVANYGYTF.

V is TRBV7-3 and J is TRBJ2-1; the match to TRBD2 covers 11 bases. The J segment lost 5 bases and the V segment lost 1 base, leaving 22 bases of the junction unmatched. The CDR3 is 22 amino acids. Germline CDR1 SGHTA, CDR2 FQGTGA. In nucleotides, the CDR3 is TGTGCCAGCAGCTTAAGGGGGTGGACGGGCGGACGGGTAGCGGGAGGGGACAATGAGCAGTTCTTC. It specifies CASSLRGWTGGRVAGGDNEQFF.

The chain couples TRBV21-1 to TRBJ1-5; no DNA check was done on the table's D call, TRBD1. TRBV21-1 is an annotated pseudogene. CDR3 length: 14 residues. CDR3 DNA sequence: TGTGCCAGCACCTCGACAGAAATCAATCAGCCCCAGCATTTT. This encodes CASTSTEINQPQHF.

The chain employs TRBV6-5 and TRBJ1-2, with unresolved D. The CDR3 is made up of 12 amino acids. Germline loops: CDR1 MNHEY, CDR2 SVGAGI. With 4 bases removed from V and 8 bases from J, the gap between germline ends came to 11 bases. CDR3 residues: CASSSPVGGYTF. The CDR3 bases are TGTGCCAGCAGTTCCCCCGTAGGAGGCTACACCTTC.